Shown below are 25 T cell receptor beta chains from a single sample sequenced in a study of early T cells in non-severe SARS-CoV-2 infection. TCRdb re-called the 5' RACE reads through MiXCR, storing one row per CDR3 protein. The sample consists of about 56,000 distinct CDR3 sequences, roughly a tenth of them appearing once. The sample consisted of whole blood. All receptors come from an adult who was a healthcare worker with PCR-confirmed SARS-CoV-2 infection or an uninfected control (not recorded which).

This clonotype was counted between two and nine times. The DNA of the CDR3 is TGCAGTGCTAGAGGGAGGGGACAGTACTCCTACGAGCAGTACTTC. Translating it yields CSARGRGQYSYEQYF. The chain combines TRBV20-1 with TRBJ2-7; tentatively, D is TRBD1 (7 bases). The V gene lost 1 base and the J gene lost 0 bases, with 13 bases spanning the gap. The CDR3 totals 15 residues. Per germline, CDR1 DFQATT and CDR2 SNEGSKA (reference sequence).

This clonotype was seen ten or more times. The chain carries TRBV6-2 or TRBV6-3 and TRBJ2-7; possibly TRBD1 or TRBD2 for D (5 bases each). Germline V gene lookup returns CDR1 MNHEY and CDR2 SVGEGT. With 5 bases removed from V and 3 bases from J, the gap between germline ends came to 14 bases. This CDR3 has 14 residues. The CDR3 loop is CASSTTGTGYEQYF. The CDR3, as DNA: TGTGCCAGCAGTACCACCGGGACGGGCTACGAGCAGTACTTC.

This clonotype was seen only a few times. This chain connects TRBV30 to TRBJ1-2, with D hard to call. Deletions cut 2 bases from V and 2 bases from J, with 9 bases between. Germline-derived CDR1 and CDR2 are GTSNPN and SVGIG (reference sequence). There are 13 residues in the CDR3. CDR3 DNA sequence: TGTGCCTGGAGTCGGGAGAAAAACTATGGCTACACCTTC. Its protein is CAWSREKNYGYTF.

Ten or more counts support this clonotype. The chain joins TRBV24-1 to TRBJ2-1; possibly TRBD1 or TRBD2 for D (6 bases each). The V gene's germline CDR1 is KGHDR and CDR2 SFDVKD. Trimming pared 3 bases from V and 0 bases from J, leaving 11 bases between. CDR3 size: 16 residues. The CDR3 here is CATSDSGGLSYNEQFF. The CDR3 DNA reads TGTGCCACCAGTGATAGTGGGGGGCTCTCCTACAATGAGCAGTTCTTC.

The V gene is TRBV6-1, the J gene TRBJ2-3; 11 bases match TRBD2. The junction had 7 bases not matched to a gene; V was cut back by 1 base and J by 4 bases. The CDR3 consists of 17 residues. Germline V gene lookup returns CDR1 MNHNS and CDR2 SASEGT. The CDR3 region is CASSEVASGRYPDTQYF. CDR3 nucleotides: TGTGCCAGCAGTGAAGTGGCTAGCGGGAGGTACCCAGATACGCAGTATTTT.

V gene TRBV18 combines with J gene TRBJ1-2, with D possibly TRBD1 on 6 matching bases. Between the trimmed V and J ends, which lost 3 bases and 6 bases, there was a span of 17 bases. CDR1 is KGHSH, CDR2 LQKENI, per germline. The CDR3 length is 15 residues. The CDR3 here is CASSPGLTGIDGYTF. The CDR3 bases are TGTGCCAGCTCACCTGGTCTTACAGGGATTGATGGCTACACCTTC.

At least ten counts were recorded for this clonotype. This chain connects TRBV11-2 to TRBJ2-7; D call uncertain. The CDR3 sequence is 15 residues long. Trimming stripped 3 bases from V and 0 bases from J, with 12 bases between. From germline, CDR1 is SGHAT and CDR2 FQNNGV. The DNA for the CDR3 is TGTGCCAGCAGCTTCGACGGCTATCTCTCCTACGAGCAGTACTTC. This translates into CASSFDGYLSYEQYF.

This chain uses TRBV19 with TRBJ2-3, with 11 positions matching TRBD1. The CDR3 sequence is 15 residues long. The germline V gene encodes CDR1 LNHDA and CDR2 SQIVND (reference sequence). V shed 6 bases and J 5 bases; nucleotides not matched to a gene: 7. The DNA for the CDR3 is TGTGCCAGTAGCCCGGGACAGGGGGTGCGAGATACGCAGTATTTT. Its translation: CASSPGQGVRDTQYF.

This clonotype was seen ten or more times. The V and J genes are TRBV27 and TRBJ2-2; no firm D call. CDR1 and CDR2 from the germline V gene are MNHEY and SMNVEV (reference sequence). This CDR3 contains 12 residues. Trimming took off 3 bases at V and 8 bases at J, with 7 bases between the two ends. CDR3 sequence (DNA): TGTGCCAGCAGTTTCGGGTCAGGGGAGCTGTTTTTT. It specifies CASSFGSGELFF.

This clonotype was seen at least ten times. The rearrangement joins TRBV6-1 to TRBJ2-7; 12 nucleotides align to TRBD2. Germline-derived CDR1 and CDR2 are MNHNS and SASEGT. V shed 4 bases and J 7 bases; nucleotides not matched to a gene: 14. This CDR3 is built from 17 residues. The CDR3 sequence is CASSARTSGILRLEQYF. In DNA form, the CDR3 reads TGTGCCAGCAGTGCCCGGACTAGCGGGATTCTCCGACTGGAGCAGTACTTC.

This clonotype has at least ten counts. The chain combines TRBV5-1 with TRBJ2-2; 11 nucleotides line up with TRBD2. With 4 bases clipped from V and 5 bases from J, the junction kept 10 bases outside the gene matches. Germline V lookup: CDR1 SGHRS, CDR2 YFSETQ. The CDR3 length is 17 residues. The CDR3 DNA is TGCGCCAGCAGCCCTGGGACTAGCGGTTTAGGGACCGGGGAGCTGTTTTTT. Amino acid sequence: CASSPGTSGLGTGELFF.

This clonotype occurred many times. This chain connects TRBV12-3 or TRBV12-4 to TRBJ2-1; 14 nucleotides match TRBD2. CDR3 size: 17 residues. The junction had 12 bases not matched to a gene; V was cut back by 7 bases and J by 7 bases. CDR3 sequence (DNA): TGTGCCAGCACTCCCGGGACTAGCGGGAGCTCGCGGAATGAGCAGTTCTTC. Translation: CASTPGTSGSSRNEQFF.

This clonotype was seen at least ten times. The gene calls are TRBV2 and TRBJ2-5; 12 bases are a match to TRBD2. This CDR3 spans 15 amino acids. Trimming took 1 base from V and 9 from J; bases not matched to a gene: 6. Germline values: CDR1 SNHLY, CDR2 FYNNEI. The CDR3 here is CASSEGLAGAQSQYF. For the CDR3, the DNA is TGTGCCAGCAGTGAAGGACTAGCGGGAGCGCAGTCCCAGTACTTC.

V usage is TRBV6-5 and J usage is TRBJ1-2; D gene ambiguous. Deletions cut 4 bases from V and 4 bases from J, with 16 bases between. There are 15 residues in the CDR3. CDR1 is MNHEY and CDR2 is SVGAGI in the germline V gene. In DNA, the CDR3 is TGTGCCAGCAGTTCGTATGGTGGCGGACTCTATGGCTACACCTTC. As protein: CASSSYGGGLYGYTF.

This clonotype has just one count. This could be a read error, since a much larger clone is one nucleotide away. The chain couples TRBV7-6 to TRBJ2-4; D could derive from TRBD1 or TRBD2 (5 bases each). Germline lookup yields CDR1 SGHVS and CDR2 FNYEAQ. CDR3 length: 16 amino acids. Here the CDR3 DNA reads TGTGTCAGCAGCTTAAGAGGGGTATCAGCCAAAAACATTCAGTACTTC. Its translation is CVSSLRGVSAKNIQYF. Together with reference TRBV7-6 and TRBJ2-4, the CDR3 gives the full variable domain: GAGVSQSPRYKVTKRGQDVALRCDPISGHVSLYWYRQALGQGPEFLTYFNYEAQQDKSGLPNDRFSAERPEGSISTLTIQRTEQRDSAMYRCVSSLRGVSAKNIQYFGAGTRLSVL.

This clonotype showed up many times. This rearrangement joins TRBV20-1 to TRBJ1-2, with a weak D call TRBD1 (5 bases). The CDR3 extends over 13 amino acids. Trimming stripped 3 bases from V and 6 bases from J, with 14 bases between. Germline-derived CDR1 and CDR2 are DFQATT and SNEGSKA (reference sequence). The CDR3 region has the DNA TGCAGTGCTAGGACACGGGGGGTAGATGGCTACACCTTC. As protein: CSARTRGVDGYTF.

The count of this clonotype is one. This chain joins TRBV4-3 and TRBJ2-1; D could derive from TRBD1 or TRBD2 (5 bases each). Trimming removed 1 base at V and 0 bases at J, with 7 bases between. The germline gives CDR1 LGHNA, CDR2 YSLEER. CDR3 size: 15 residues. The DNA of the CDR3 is TGCGCCAGCAGCCAAGCGGGACGCTCCTACAATGAGCAGTTCTTC. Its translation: CASSQAGRSYNEQFF.

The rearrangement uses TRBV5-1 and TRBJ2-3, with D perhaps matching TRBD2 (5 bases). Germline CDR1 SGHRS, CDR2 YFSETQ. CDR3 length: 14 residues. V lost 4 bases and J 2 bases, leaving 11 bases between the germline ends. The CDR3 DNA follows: TGCGCCAGCAGCGCGGGCCCACCCACAGATACGCAGTATTTT. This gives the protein CASSAGPPTDTQYF.

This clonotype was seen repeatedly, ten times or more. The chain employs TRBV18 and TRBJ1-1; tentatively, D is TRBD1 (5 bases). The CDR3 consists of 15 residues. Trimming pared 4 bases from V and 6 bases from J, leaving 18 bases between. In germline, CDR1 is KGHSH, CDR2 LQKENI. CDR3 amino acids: CASSQQGVASSEAFF. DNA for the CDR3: TGTGCCAGCTCACAGCAGGGTGTTGCAAGCTCTGAAGCTTTCTTT.

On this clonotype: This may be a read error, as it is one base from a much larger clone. The CDR3 reads CASSRAPYEQYF. The CDR3, as DNA: TGTGCCAGCAGCCGGGCCCCCTACGAGCAGTACTTC. The V and J genes are TRBV11-1 and TRBJ2-7; D is unclear. Germline V lookup: CDR1 SGHAT, CDR2 FQDESV (reference sequence). The CDR3 totals 12 residues. V was clipped by 5 bases and J by 2 bases, with 7 bases between them.

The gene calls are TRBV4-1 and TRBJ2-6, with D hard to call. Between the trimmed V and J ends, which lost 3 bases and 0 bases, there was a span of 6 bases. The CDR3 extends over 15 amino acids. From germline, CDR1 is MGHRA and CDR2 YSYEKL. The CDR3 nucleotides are TGCGCCAGCAGCCATGATTTCTCTGGGGCCAACGTCCTGACTTTC. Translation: CASSHDFSGANVLTF.

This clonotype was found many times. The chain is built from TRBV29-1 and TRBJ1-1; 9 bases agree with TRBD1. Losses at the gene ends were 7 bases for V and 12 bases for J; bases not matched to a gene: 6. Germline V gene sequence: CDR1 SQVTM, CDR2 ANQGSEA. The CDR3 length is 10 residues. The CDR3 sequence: CSGMDRGPFF. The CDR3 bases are TGCAGCGGCATGGACAGGGGACCTTTCTTT.

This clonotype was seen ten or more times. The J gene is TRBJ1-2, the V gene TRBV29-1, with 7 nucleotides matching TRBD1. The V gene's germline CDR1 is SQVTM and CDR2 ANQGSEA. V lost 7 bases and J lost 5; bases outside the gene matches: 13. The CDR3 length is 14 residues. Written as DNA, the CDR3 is TGCAGCGGGAAAACAGGGGCCTCTTCTTATGGCTACACCTTC. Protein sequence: CSGKTGASSYGYTF.

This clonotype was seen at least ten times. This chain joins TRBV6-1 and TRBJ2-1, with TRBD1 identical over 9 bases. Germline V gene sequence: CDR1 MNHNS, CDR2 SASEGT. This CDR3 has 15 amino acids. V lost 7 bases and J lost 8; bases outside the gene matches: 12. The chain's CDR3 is CASKHRDRVSDEQFF. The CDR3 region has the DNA TGTGCCAGCAAGCACCGGGACAGGGTTTCGGATGAGCAGTTCTTC.

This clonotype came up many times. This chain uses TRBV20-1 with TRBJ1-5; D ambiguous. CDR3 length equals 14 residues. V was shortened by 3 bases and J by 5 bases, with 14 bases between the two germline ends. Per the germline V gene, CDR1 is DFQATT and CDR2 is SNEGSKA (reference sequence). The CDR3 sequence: CSASPPLRDQPQHF. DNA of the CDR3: TGCAGTGCTAGTCCGCCCCTGCGGGATCAGCCCCAGCATTTT.